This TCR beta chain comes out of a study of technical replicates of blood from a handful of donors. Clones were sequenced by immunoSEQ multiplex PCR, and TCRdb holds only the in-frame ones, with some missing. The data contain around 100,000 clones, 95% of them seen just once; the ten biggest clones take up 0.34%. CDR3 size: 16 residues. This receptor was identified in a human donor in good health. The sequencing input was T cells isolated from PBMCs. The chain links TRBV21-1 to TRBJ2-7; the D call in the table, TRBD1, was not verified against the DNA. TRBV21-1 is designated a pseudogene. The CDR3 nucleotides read TGTGCCAGCAGCAGGCGTGGGACAGGGGGACCCTACGAGCAGTACTTC. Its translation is CASSRRGTGGPYEQYF.